These 31 T cell receptor beta chains were all obtained from the same sample, sequenced in a study of blood T cells in healthy people across ages (dated by TCRdb to 2014 to 2015). The method was 5' RACE. Instrument on record: Illumina HiSeq 2500. The second PCR ran for roughly 7 to 12 cycles and used a J-beta primer mix along with a sample-barcoded 5' primer. TCRdb took the public reads, trimmed them with fastp at Q25, ran MiXCR for clone calling and kept in-frame beta chains. Under each unique CDR3 protein, matching rows form one entry showing the most common genes and DNA. The sample has 1.5 million to 2 million distinct CDR3 sequences on record, under 30% of them singletons. The ten largest make up 7% to 9% of the sample. Specimen: blood. The receptors derive from a woman in her twenties or thirties in good health.

The table lists this clonotype with many counts. This chain uses TRBV9 with TRBJ2-1; D may be TRBD1 or TRBD2 (5 bases each). Trimming removed 0 bases from V and 8 bases from J, with 12 bases in between. The CDR3 totals 14 residues. The V gene's germline CDR1 is SGDLS and CDR2 YYNGEE. The CDR3, as DNA: TGTGCCAGCAGCGTAGTTAGCCAGGGAGATGAGCAGTTCTTC. It codes for CASSVVSQGDEQFF. The variable domain in full, completed from reference TRBV9 and TRBJ2-1, reads DSGVTQTPKHLITATGQRVTLRCSPRSGDLSVYWYQQSLDQGLQFLIQYYNGEERAKGNILERFSAQQFPDLHSELNLSSLELGDSALYFCASSVVSQGDEQFFGPGTRLTVL.

This clonotype has only a few counts. The junction differs from germline at one of its ends, possibly a read error. The V gene is TRBV7-9, the J gene TRBJ2-1; D not certain. This CDR3 region has 13 residues. From germline, CDR1 is SEHNR and CDR2 FQNEAQ (reference sequence). The CDR3: CAGSFSSLNEQFF. CDR3 nucleotide sequence: TGTGCCGGCAGCTTTAGTAGCCTTAATGAGCAGTTCTTC.

To note about this clonotype: The CDR3 ends on some other residue instead of the conserved phenylalanine or tryptophan, so this is likely a read error. V and J are TRBV6-5 and TRBJ2-3; 8 bases fit TRBD2. Germline trimming cut 5 bases from V and 5 bases from J; bases unmatched to any gene: 3. Germline V gene lookup returns CDR1 MNHEY and CDR2 SVGAGI. The length of the CDR3 is 13 residues. CDR3 coding DNA: TGTGCCAGCAGTCCCCTAGCGGGAGATACGCAGTATTAT. Translated: CASSPLAGDTQYY.

The J gene is TRBJ2-1, the V gene TRBV5-1; the D call may be TRBD1 or TRBD2 (6 bases each). Germline V gives CDR1 SGHRS, CDR2 YFSETQ. V was pared by 5 bases and J by 10 bases, with 22 bases between. This CDR3 has 15 amino acids. CDR3 in amino acids: CASRLSGADGIEQFF. The CDR3 DNA is TGCGCCAGCAGGCTATCGGGGGCGGACGGGATCGAGCAGTTCTTC.

As for this clonotype: A much bigger clone sits one base away, suggesting this may be a read error. The conserved phenylalanine or tryptophan is not found at the CDR3 terminus, so this likely reflects a read error. V gene TRBV27 combines with J gene TRBJ2-7; no clear D gene. CDR1 and CDR2 (germline): MNHEY, SMNVEV (reference sequence). The CDR3 extends over 14 amino acids. With 0 bases removed from V and 0 bases from J, the gap between germline ends came to 6 bases. As DNA, the CDR3 is TGTGCCAGCAGTTTATCCGTCGGCTCCTACGAGCAGTACCTC. It codes for CASSLSVGSYEQYL.

This clonotype was seen a few times. In DNA form, the CDR3 reads TGCAGTGCTAGTGGGTGGGACAGGGGACCTCAGGGGTATGGCTACACCTTC. Its protein product is CSASGWDRGPQGYGYTF. The V call is TRBV20-1, the J call TRBJ1-2; 10 bases map to TRBD1. The CDR3 sequence is 17 residues long. In germline, CDR1 is DFQATT, CDR2 SNEGSKA (reference sequence). The J segment lost 5 bases and the V segment lost 3 bases, leaving 15 bases of the junction unmatched.

There are many counts of this clonotype. CDR3 protein: CASRDSLNTEAFF. CDR3 bases: TGTGCCAGCAGGGACAGTCTTAACACTGAAGCTTTCTTT. This chain links TRBV12-3 or TRBV12-4 with TRBJ1-1; D possibly corresponds to TRBD1 (6 bases). Trimming stripped 6 bases from V and 2 bases from J, with 10 bases between. This CDR3 comprises 13 residues.

The V and J genes are TRBV7-2 and TRBJ2-3, with 10 bases matching TRBD2. The CDR3 is 15 amino acids. The V segment lost 5 bases and the J segment 2 bases; nucleotides outside the gene matches: 4. Per germline, CDR1 SGHTA and CDR2 FQGNSA. The CDR3 loop reads CASSTSGIVTDTQYF. The CDR3 DNA reads TGTGCCAGCAGCACTAGCGGGATAGTCACAGATACGCAGTATTTT.

This clonotype appeared a few times. The chain uses TRBV24-1 and TRBJ2-3; D is uncertain. Germline CDR1 KGHDR, CDR2 SFDVKD. Trimming pared 3 bases from V and 4 bases from J, leaving 13 bases between. The CDR3 spans 15 residues. DNA of the CDR3: TGTGCCACCAGTGATCCCAGGATTCCTGCAGATACGCAGTATTTT. Encoded protein: CATSDPRIPADTQYF.

The V and J genes are TRBV29-1 and TRBJ2-1, with 8 bases identical to TRBD1. The CDR3 is made up of 18 amino acids. J gave up 1 base and V 5 bases, and 16 bases lay outside the gene matches. Germline-derived CDR1 and CDR2 are SQVTM and ANQGSEA. The CDR3 is CSVSGRGLGMGSYNEQFF. The CDR3 coding sequence is TGCAGCGTTTCGGGCAGGGGGCTAGGTATGGGTTCCTACAATGAGCAGTTCTTC.

This clonotype turned up a few times. This chain joins TRBV7-2 and TRBJ1-5, with unresolved D. In germline, CDR1 is SGHTA, CDR2 FQGNSA. V lost 2 bases and J 6 bases, leaving 14 bases between the germline ends. There are 15 residues in the CDR3. The CDR3 region has the DNA TGTGCCAGCAGCTTATCCGTCTACGGGCCTCAGCCCCAGCATTTT. It encodes CASSLSVYGPQPQHF.

Regarding this clonotype: A much more abundant neighbour one base away suggests this may be a read error. The DNA of the CDR3 is TGTGCCGGCAGGCAAACAGGTGGCGAGCAGTACTTC. Protein: CAGRQTGGEQYF. The chain uses TRBV28 and TRBJ2-7, with a weak D call TRBD1 (5 bases). Germline V lookup: CDR1 MDHEN, CDR2 SYDVKM. CDR3 length: 12 residues.

Worth noting for this clonotype: A much more abundant neighbour one base away suggests this may be a read error. The J gene is TRBJ2-7, the V gene TRBV12-3 or TRBV12-4; TRBD1 or TRBD2 may be the D gene (5 bases each). CDR3 size: 14 residues. CDR3 residues: CAGSFEGYSYEQYF. In DNA form, the CDR3 reads TGTGCCGGCAGTTTCGAGGGGTACTCCTACGAGCAGTACTTC.

The chain recombines TRBV7-9 with TRBJ1-2; TRBD1 matches 8 bases. Germline CDR1 reads SEHNR; CDR2 reads FQNEAQ (reference sequence). V gave up 5 bases and J gave up 12 bases; unmatched junction bases: 17. The CDR3 length is 15 residues. The CDR3 region has the DNA TGTGCCAGCAGCCGGGCCGCGACAGGGGACGCCGGAAACACCTTC. It translates to CASSRAATGDAGNTF.

This clonotype was picked up many times. This chain links TRBV6-5 with TRBJ2-6; tentative D call: TRBD1 (5 bases). V was clipped by 8 bases and J by 0 bases, with 8 bases between them. The CDR3 consists of 14 residues. Germline CDR1 reads MNHEY; CDR2 reads SVGAGI. Written as DNA, the CDR3 is TGTGCCAGCGATCAGGGCTCTGGGGCCAACGTCCTGACTTTC. It specifies CASDQGSGANVLTF.

The chain carries TRBV7-9 and TRBJ2-7, with D uncertain. The CDR3 length is 16 residues. V lost 3 bases and J lost 1, with 16 bases in between. Germline-derived CDR1 and CDR2 are SEHNR and FQNEAQ (reference sequence). CDR3 region: CASSFDSQWGSYEQYF. Here the CDR3 DNA reads TGTGCCAGCAGCTTCGACTCCCAGTGGGGATCCTACGAGCAGTACTTC.

This clonotype was seen a handful of times. J is TRBJ1-5 and V is TRBV20-1, with D possibly TRBD1 on 5 matching bases. The ends were cut back, 3 bases at V and 4 bases at J, with 13 bases in the middle. This CDR3 region has 14 residues. Per the germline V gene, CDR1 is DFQATT and CDR2 is SNEGSKA (reference sequence). The CDR3 here is CSARGPGRNQPQHF. In nucleotides, the CDR3 is TGCAGTGCTAGGGGACCTGGCCGTAATCAGCCCCAGCATTTT.

V usage is TRBV10-1 and J usage is TRBJ2-2, with D perhaps TRBD1 (5 bases). CDR1 is WNHNN and CDR2 is SYGVQD in the germline V gene (reference sequence). V shed 3 bases and J shed 6 bases, with 14 bases lying between them. The CDR3 loop spans 15 amino acids. DNA for the CDR3: TGCGCCAGCAGTGACAGGGCGGCTTCACCCGGGGAGCTGTTTTTT. This translates into CASSDRAASPGELFF.

In this sample, this clonotype turned up a few times. This rearrangement joins TRBV6-6 to TRBJ1-1; 12 nucleotides agree with TRBD1. J gave up 5 bases and V 0 bases, and 4 bases lay outside the gene matches. CDR3 length: 16 residues. Germline lookup yields CDR1 MNHNY and CDR2 SVGAGI (reference sequence). The CDR3 DNA reads TGTGCCAGCAGTTACTCTCGGGACAGGGGGCGGACTGAAGCTTTCTTT. Protein product: CASSYSRDRGRTEAFF.

This clonotype was counted only a few times. The gene calls are TRBV18 and TRBJ2-4; weak D call: TRBD2 (6 bases). In germline, CDR1 is KGHSH, CDR2 LQKENI. This CDR3 has 14 residues. The germline V and J ends were trimmed by 8 bases and 4 bases, with 15 bases remaining between them. Written as DNA, the CDR3 is TGTGCCAGCACTCCGGGACTCGAGAAAAACATTCAGTACTTC. Translated, it gives CASTPGLEKNIQYF.

This clonotype showed up just a few times. J is TRBJ1-2 and V is TRBV10-3; D uncertain. The CDR3 consists of 13 residues. The V gene's germline CDR1 is ENHRY and CDR2 SYGVKD. Trimming cost V 6 bases and J 3 bases, with 11 bases left between them. This chain's CDR3 is CAIRPQHDYGYTF. The CDR3 nucleotides read TGTGCCATCAGACCCCAACACGACTATGGCTACACCTTC.

The table lists this clonotype with a few counts. A much larger clonotype is one base distant, so this may be a read error. J is TRBJ1-5 and V is TRBV12-3 or TRBV12-4; D gene uncertain. The CDR3 sequence is 13 residues long. This CDR3 is CASSLQSNQPKHF. The CDR3 nucleotides are TGTGCCAGCAGTCTACAGAGCAATCAGCCCAAGCATTTT.

Details on this clonotype: A much larger clone differs from this one at a single base, so this may be a read error. This rearrangement joins TRBV7-2 to TRBJ2-5; D may be TRBD2 (6 bases). This CDR3 is 14 amino acids long. Germline CDR1 and CDR2: SGHTA and FQGNSA. Written as DNA, the CDR3 is TGTGCCAGCAGCTTAGGGGCTAGCGCGGAGACCCGGTACTTC. It codes for CASSLGASAETRYF.

This clonotype was recorded many times. The chain carries TRBV20-1 and TRBJ1-2; no reliable D call. Germline CDR1 DFQATT, CDR2 SNEGSKA (reference sequence). The germline V and J ends were trimmed by 0 bases and 8 bases, with 7 bases remaining between them. The CDR3 loop spans 11 amino acids. The DNA of the CDR3 is TGCAGTGCTAGAGATCTCGGCGGCTACACCTTC. It is translated as CSARDLGGYTF.

This clonotype was seen only a few times. J is TRBJ1-5 and V is TRBV2; TRBD1 aligns across 7 bases. The CDR3 sequence is 15 residues long. Trimming removed 6 bases from V and 3 bases from J; junction bases left unmatched: 8. In germline, CDR1 is SNHLY, CDR2 FYNNEI. Here the CDR3 reads CASSWGGTVNQPQHF. The DNA of the CDR3 is TGTGCCAGCAGCTGGGGGGGGACAGTCAATCAGCCCCAGCATTTT.

This clonotype has ten or more counts. The V and J genes are TRBV6-5 and TRBJ2-5; the match to TRBD2 covers 9 bases. In germline, CDR1 is MNHEY, CDR2 SVGAGI. The V gene end was trimmed by 5 bases and the J gene end by 5 bases; junction bases not matched to a gene: 6. CDR3 size: 14 residues. The CDR3 bases are TGTGCCAGCAGTCTAATAGCGGGAGTCGAGACCCAGTACTTC. Protein product: CASSLIAGVETQYF.

The chain combines TRBV20-1 with TRBJ1-1; TRBD1 agrees at 8 bases. The J segment lost 3 bases and the V segment lost 3 bases, leaving 3 bases of the junction unmatched. Germline assignment: CDR1 DFQATT and CDR2 SNEGSKA (reference sequence). CDR3 length: 13 amino acids. In DNA, the CDR3 is TGCAGTGCTAGTGACAGGGGTGACACTGAAGCTTTCTTT. This sequence encodes CSASDRGDTEAFF.

This clonotype was picked up many times. This chain connects TRBV13 to TRBJ2-7; D unclear. V shed 4 bases and J shed 7 bases, with 11 bases lying between them. This CDR3 has 12 amino acids. CDR1 is PRHDT and CDR2 is FYEKMQ in the germline V gene (reference sequence). The CDR3 DNA sequence: TGTGCCAGCAGCTCTGGGTCGAGGGAGCAGTACTTC. It translates to CASSSGSREQYF. The variable domain in full, with the rest retrieved from reference TRBV13 and TRBJ2-7, is AAGVIQSPRHLIKEKRETATLKCYPIPRHDTVYWYQQGPGQDPQFLISFYEKMQSDKGSIPDRFSAQQFSDYHSELNMSSLELGDSALYFCASSSGSREQYFGPGTRLTVT.

This clonotype has just a few counts. The rearrangement joins TRBV7-2 to TRBJ2-1, with 13 bases identical to TRBD2. Per germline, CDR1 SGHTA and CDR2 FQGNSA. V trimming: 3 bases; J trimming: 8 bases; junction bases outside the gene matches: 7. The CDR3 has 16 residues. DNA of the CDR3: TGTGCCAGCAGCTTGAGAACTAGCGGGGGGGCCGATGAGCAGTTCTTC. Protein product: CASSLRTSGGADEQFF.

V usage is TRBV20-1 and J usage is TRBJ1-2; D perhaps matches TRBD1 (5 bases). Trimming pared 0 bases from V and 8 bases from J, leaving 13 bases between. CDR3 length: 13 amino acids. Germline loops: CDR1 DFQATT, CDR2 SNEGSKA (reference sequence). CDR3: CSARDLGARGYTF. CDR3 in DNA: TGCAGTGCTAGAGATCTTGGGGCCAGGGGCTACACCTTC.

A few counts support this clonotype. The junction departs from germline at one end; a sequencing error may be responsible. The chain joins TRBV20-1 to TRBJ2-1, with TRBD2 matching 7 bases. CDR1 DFQATT and CDR2 SNEGSKA come from the germline V gene (reference sequence). The CDR3 totals 16 residues. The CDR3 spells CSARDWSSGFYNEQVF. CDR3 sequence (DNA): TGCAGTGCTAGAGATTGGAGTAGCGGGTTCTACAATGAGCAGGTCTTC.